This T cell receptor beta chain was observed in a study of blood T cell repertoires in COVID-19. Study background: The analysed material was cDNA or gDNA that came from T cells, B-cell-depleted T cells, or PBMCs.

The length of the CDR3 is 15 residues. CDR1 is MNHEY and CDR2 is SMNVEV in the germline V gene (reference sequence). The V and J ends lost 5 bases and 0 bases respectively, with 12 bases between them. In the source study's methods: The authors estimated nucleated cell counts from reference gene primer amplification. Sequenced by immunoSEQ multiplex PCR; TCRdb stores in-frame clones only, minus some. The V and J calls and the clone size are those of that table, but D and trimming were determined from the DNA. The sample holds 150,000 to 200,000 clones; around 90% are singletons and the top ten take around a quarter.

The receptor comes from a man in his 60s with acute or convalescent COVID-19. The V and J genes are TRBV27 and TRBJ2-3; D might be TRBD1 (6 bases). Specimen: peripheral blood. The CDR3 sequence: CASSPTGWSTDTQYF. The CDR3 nucleotides are TGTGCCAGCAGTCCAACAGGGTGGAGCACAGATACGCAGTATTTT.